The 7 T cell receptor beta chains reported below all come from one sample, sequenced in a study of regulatory T cells in long-lasting Graves disease. Arm-PCR of CDR3 regions and iRepertoire HTBI primers were the basis on which TCR beta libraries were built. TCRdb passed the multiplex PCR reads through MiXCR, listing each CDR3 protein once. The sample shows 700,000 or so distinct CDR3 sequences, 30% of them seen only once. The time point: persistent/refractory GD, antithyroid drugs over 5 years with positive TRAb. Following extraction of RNA from PBMCs, that RNA was used to make the TCR library. The sample was peripheral blood mononuclear cells (PBMCs), taken when the disease was refractory, from a patient treated with antithyroid drugs. All receptors derive from a female donor with Graves disease.

This clonotype has just one count. The V gene is TRBV20-1, the J gene TRBJ2-3; TRBD1 aligns across 10 bases. Looked up from germline, CDR1 is DFQATT and CDR2 is SNEGSKA (reference sequence). V gave up 0 bases and J gave up 3 bases; unmatched junction bases: 9. The CDR3 runs to 17 residues. The CDR3 DNA sequence: TGCAGTGCTAGAGATCCGGGACAGGGGTTGCGGACAGATACGCAGTATTTT. Its translation is CSARDPGQGLRTDTQYF.

This clonotype was found a few times. CDR3 sequence: CASSETGERGGYTF. CDR3 sequence (DNA): TGTGCCAGCAGCGAGACAGGCGAAAGGGGCGGCTACACCTTC. The chain uses TRBV7-3 and TRBJ1-2, with a weak D call TRBD1 (6 bases). This CDR3 is built from 14 residues. The V end lost 5 bases, the J end lost 8 bases, and 18 bases lay between the germline ends. CDR1 and CDR2 from the germline V gene are SGHTA and FQGTGA. Full variable domain (outside the CDR3, taken from reference TRBV7-3 and TRBJ1-2): GAGVSQTPSNKVTEKGKYVELRCDPISGHTALYWYRQSLGQGPEFLIYFQGTGAADDSGLPNDRFFAVRPEGSVSTLKIQRTERGDSAVYLCASSETGERGGYTFGSGTRLTVV.

V is TRBV10-3 and J is TRBJ2-5; 13 bases map to TRBD2. The CDR3 has 13 residues. Germline V CDR1 and CDR2: ENHRY, SYGVKD. V dropped 10 bases and J dropped 5; count of bases not matched to a gene: 4. CDR3 bases: TGTGCCACGACTAGCGGGAGGCAGGAGACCCAGTACTTC. Translation gives CATTSGRQETQYF.

The table lists this clonotype with a few counts. The rearrangement links TRBV11-2 to TRBJ1-3; weak D call: TRBD1 (6 bases). V lost 6 bases and J lost 4, with 10 bases in between. The CDR3 sequence is 13 residues long. Germline CDR1 is SGHAT and CDR2 is FQNNGV. In DNA, the CDR3 is TGTGCCAGCAGTTTCGACAGGGGAAACACCATATATTTT. Translated: CASSFDRGNTIYF.

Regarding this clonotype: This sequence may be a read error, since a much larger clone differs from it by one base. V is TRBV12-3 or TRBV12-4 and J is TRBJ1-1; 8 nucleotides line up with TRBD1. The CDR3 is 14 amino acids. Unmatched junction bases numbered 13, after V lost 11 bases and J lost 5 bases. The CDR3 is CAGNRQGRGTEAFF. CDR3 coding DNA: TGTGCCGGCAACCGACAGGGGAGGGGGACTGAAGCTTTCTTT.

Only a few counts were recorded for this clonotype. This sequence joins TRBV12-3 or TRBV12-4 and TRBJ2-3; TRBD1 matches at 8 bases. The V segment lost 3 bases and the J segment 2 bases; nucleotides outside the gene matches: 10. This CDR3 is built from 17 residues. CDR3 nucleotides: TGTGCCAGCAGTTTGGGCAACAGGGGGGTCTCCACAGATACGCAGTATTTT. Protein: CASSLGNRGVSTDTQYF.

The V gene is TRBV12-5, the J gene TRBJ2-1; 11 nucleotides line up with TRBD2. Per germline, CDR1 LGHNT and CDR2 FRNRAP. The J segment lost 6 bases and the V segment lost 6 bases, leaving 16 bases of the junction unmatched. This CDR3 is built from 18 residues. Here the CDR3 reads CASGEQPKLAGETNEQFF. The CDR3 DNA reads as TGTGCTAGTGGCGAACAACCCAAACTAGCGGGAGAAACCAATGAGCAGTTCTTC.